These 20 T cell receptor beta chains were all obtained from the same sample, sequenced in a study of T cells after yellow fever vaccination. MiXCR, run by TCRdb on the 5' RACE reads, gives a single entry per CDR3 protein. The sample lists 450,000 to 550,000 distinct CDR3 sequences, roughly 19% occurring once. The material sequenced was PBMCs, taken 15 days after the yellow fever booster vaccination. The receptors originated from a young man who received the YFV17D yellow fever vaccine.

The chain employs TRBV6-2 or TRBV6-3 and TRBJ2-2; TRBD2 is a possible D gene (5 bases). This CDR3 is 14 amino acids long. V lost 8 bases and J lost 2, with 12 bases in between. CDR1 and CDR2 (germline): MNHEY, SVGEGT. CDR3 protein: CASQRGLNTGELFF. The CDR3 region has the DNA TGTGCCAGCCAGAGAGGGTTAAACACCGGGGAGCTGTTTTTT.

This clonotype has only a few counts. The V gene is TRBV28, the J gene TRBJ2-7; 8 nucleotides line up with TRBD2. This CDR3 contains 12 residues. Trimming cost V 8 bases and J 3 bases; bases outside gene matches: 3. Germline V lookup: CDR1 MDHEN, CDR2 SYDVKM. The CDR3 region has the DNA TGTGCCAGCGTAGCGGGGAGCTACGAGCAGTACTTC. Protein: CASVAGSYEQYF.

This clonotype was picked up a small number of times. This chain connects TRBV7-9 to TRBJ1-1, with D hard to call. Trimming left V 0 bases short and J 1 base short, with 6 bases between. This CDR3 is built from 14 residues. Germline CDR1 is SEHNR and CDR2 is FQNEAQ (reference sequence). In DNA form, the CDR3 reads TGTGCCAGCAGCTTAGCAGCGGGGAACACTGAAGCTTTCTTT. The encoded protein is CASSLAAGNTEAFF.

In its sample, this clonotype was seen a few times. J is TRBJ2-2 and V is TRBV15; 10 nucleotides line up with TRBD2. The CDR3 contains 19 residues. Losses at the gene ends were 1 base for V and 5 bases for J; bases not matched to a gene: 13. Germline lookup yields CDR1 LNHNV and CDR2 YYDKDF (reference sequence). CDR3 protein: CATSRGVTGPSGRTGELFF. CDR3 sequence (DNA): TGTGCCACCAGCAGAGGGGTAACAGGGCCTAGCGGGAGAACCGGGGAGCTGTTTTTT.

The V and J genes are TRBV5-1 and TRBJ1-1; D call uncertain. From germline, CDR1 is SGHRS and CDR2 YFSETQ. The V end lost 5 bases, the J end lost 5 bases, and 13 bases lay between the germline ends. CDR3 length equals 13 residues. The CDR3 loop reads CASRLRGETEAFF. The CDR3 bases are TGCGCCAGCAGGCTCCGGGGAGAGACTGAAGCTTTCTTT.

This clonotype was detected only a few times. This chain joins TRBV29-1 and TRBJ2-2; no reliable D call. The germline V gene encodes CDR1 SQVTM and CDR2 ANQGSEA. Trimming left V 4 bases short and J 6 bases short, with 18 bases between. This CDR3 contains 15 residues. CDR3 DNA: TGCAGCGTTGCTCTGCGCCTACCTGTCGCCGGGGAGCTGTTTTTT. It yields the protein CSVALRLPVAGELFF.

This clonotype was picked up a small number of times. J is TRBJ2-7 and V is TRBV7-2; D might be TRBD2 (6 bases). With 2 bases removed from V and 4 bases from J, the gap between germline ends came to 15 bases. CDR3 length: 15 amino acids. Germline loops: CDR1 SGHTA, CDR2 FQGNSA. CDR3 in DNA: TGTGCCAGCAGCTTAAGGGTAGCGGCAACGTACGAGCAGTACTTC. It yields the protein CASSLRVAATYEQYF.

This chain uses TRBV7-9 with TRBJ2-3; D is possibly TRBD1 or TRBD2 (5 bases each). V was clipped by 8 bases and J by 5 bases, with 14 bases between them. This CDR3 region has 13 residues. Looked up from germline, CDR1 is SEHNR and CDR2 is FQNEAQ (reference sequence). The CDR3 bases are TGTGCCAGCTCCGAGGGACGGGGAGATACGCAGTATTTT. This encodes CASSEGRGDTQYF.

The chain employs TRBV24-1 and TRBJ1-5; maybe TRBD1 (5 bases). The V gene lost 5 bases and the J gene lost 6 bases, with 19 bases spanning the gap. Germline CDR1 KGHDR, CDR2 SFDVKD. The CDR3 is 16 amino acids. CDR3 sequence (DNA): TGTGCCACCAGTGGGTCGACAGCGGCCCCTCTTCAGCCCCAGCATTTT. The encoded protein is CATSGSTAAPLQPQHF.

The table lists this clonotype with a few counts. The rearrangement uses TRBV7-3 and TRBJ2-5; 8 nucleotides match TRBD1. J gave up 3 bases and V 2 bases, and 11 bases lay outside the gene matches. Per germline, CDR1 SGHTA and CDR2 FQGTGA. The CDR3 loop spans 17 amino acids. The CDR3 sequence: CASSLGPETGVKETQYF. The CDR3 DNA follows: TGTGCCAGCAGCTTAGGGCCCGAGACAGGGGTGAAAGAGACCCAGTACTTC.

The chain employs TRBV2 and TRBJ2-7; 7 positions match TRBD2. Germline V gives CDR1 SNHLY, CDR2 FYNNEI. With 4 bases clipped from V and 4 bases from J, the junction kept 7 bases outside the gene matches. This CDR3 is built from 14 residues. Here the CDR3 reads CASSVREFLYEQYF. CDR3 bases: TGTGCCAGCAGTGTGCGGGAGTTCTTGTACGAGCAGTACTTC.

V is TRBV11-3 and J is TRBJ2-2; D might be TRBD1 or TRBD2, each matching 5 bases. Trimming took off 0 bases at V and 5 bases at J, with 16 bases between the two ends. Per the germline V gene, CDR1 is SGHNT and CDR2 is YENEEA. This CDR3 is 17 amino acids long. CDR3 in amino acids: CASSLDDRDLVTGELFF. The CDR3, as DNA: TGTGCCAGCAGCTTAGATGACCGGGACCTAGTAACCGGGGAGCTGTTTTTT.

The sample holds a few counts of this clonotype. This rearrangement joins TRBV20-1 to TRBJ2-7; 7 nucleotides agree with TRBD2. V lost 6 bases and J lost 3; bases outside the gene matches: 8. This CDR3 comprises 13 residues. The germline CDR1 and CDR2 sequences are DFQATT and SNEGSKA (reference sequence). The CDR3 DNA is TGCAGTGCGTCCGGGACTACCTTCTACGAGCAGTACTTC. Residues: CSASGTTFYEQYF.

The V gene is TRBV29-1, the J gene TRBJ2-7; no firm D call. From germline, CDR1 is SQVTM and CDR2 ANQGSEA. V was pared by 4 bases and J by 3 bases, with 13 bases between. The CDR3 is 13 residues long. The CDR3 protein is CSVAFGQIYEQYF. The CDR3 DNA reads as TGCAGCGTTGCGTTCGGCCAGATCTACGAGCAGTACTTC.

The chain has TRBV20-1 and TRBJ2-5, with TRBD2 identical over 9 bases. Trimming removed 5 bases from V and 5 bases from J; junction bases left unmatched: 9. The germline gives CDR1 DFQATT, CDR2 SNEGSKA (reference sequence). The length of the CDR3 is 14 residues. CDR3 DNA: TGCAGTGCTGCGGTTAGCGGGAGTTTGGAGACCCAGTACTTC. This encodes CSAAVSGSLETQYF.

This clonotype was counted only a few times. The CDR3: CASSSNRRGEAFF. For the CDR3, the DNA is TGTGCCAGCAGCTCCAATCGGAGAGGTGAAGCTTTCTTT. V gene TRBV13 combines with J gene TRBJ1-1; no reliable D call. This CDR3 spans 13 amino acids. V was pared by 4 bases and J by 7 bases, with 13 bases between. Germline assignment: CDR1 PRHDT and CDR2 FYEKMQ (reference sequence).

The CDR3 loop is CASSEQGRYTGELFF. As DNA, the CDR3 is TGTGCCAGCAGTGAACAGGGGCGGTACACCGGGGAGCTGTTTTTT. J is TRBJ2-2 and V is TRBV25-1; tentative D call: TRBD1 (6 bases). CDR3 length equals 15 residues. Per the germline V gene, CDR1 is MGHDK and CDR2 is SYGVNS. Trimming shortened V by 2 bases and J by 3 bases, and 10 bases separated the two germline ends. Supplemented by reference TRBV25-1 and TRBJ2-2, the full variable domain reads EADIYQTPRYLVIGTGKKITLECSQTMGHDKMYWYQQDPGMELHLIHYSYGVNSTEKGDLSSESTVSRIRTEHFPLTLESARPSHTSQYLCASSEQGRYTGELFFGEGSRLTVL.

This sequence joins TRBV9 and TRBJ2-2; 7 bases are shared with TRBD2. Germline V gene data show CDR1 as SGDLS and CDR2 as YYNGEE. CDR3 size: 15 residues. With V trimmed by 5 bases and J by 2 bases, 6 bases remained unmatched. Here the CDR3 reads CASRQGGSNTGELFF. The CDR3 nucleotides are TGTGCCAGCAGGCAGGGCGGGAGTAACACCGGGGAGCTGTTTTTT. The whole variable domain, remainder taken from reference TRBV9 and TRBJ2-2, is DSGVTQTPKHLITATGQRVTLRCSPRSGDLSVYWYQQSLDQGLQFLIQYYNGEERAKGNILERFSAQQFPDLHSELNLSSLELGDSALYFCASRQGGSNTGELFFGEGSRLTVL.

The V and J genes are TRBV6-5 and TRBJ2-5, with D hard to call. Trimming took off 0 bases at V and 0 bases at J, with 8 bases between the two ends. The CDR3 is 15 residues long. Per germline, CDR1 MNHEY and CDR2 SVGAGI. CDR3 amino acids: CASSYSRQNQETQYF. The DNA for the CDR3 is TGTGCCAGCAGTTACTCGAGGCAGAACCAAGAGACCCAGTACTTC.

Comment on this clonotype: At one boundary the junction diverges from the germline segment, which might be a read error. This rearrangement joins TRBV5-1 to TRBJ2-3; D gene ambiguous. Germline values: CDR1 SGHRS, CDR2 YFSETQ. The CDR3 is made up of 14 amino acids. The CDR3 DNA reads TGTGCCAGCAGCCCCGACCGGAGCACAGATACGCAGTATTTT. Protein product: CASSPDRSTDTQYF.